One and the same sample provided the 24 T cell receptor beta chains below, sequenced in a study of blood T cell repertoires in COVID-19. Sequencing used immunoSEQ multiplex PCR; TCRdb keeps in-frame clones, though not all of them. The sample lists fewer than 400,000 clones, under 90% seen once, with roughly 2.8% in the top ten. Sequencing was performed on peripheral blood. All receptors come from a woman in her thirties with COVID-19, enrolled during active disease.

This clone was recorded only once. The chain employs TRBV18 and TRBJ1-1, with TRBD1 as a possible D gene (6 bases). The germline V and J ends were trimmed by 0 bases and 0 bases, with 11 bases remaining between them. The CDR3 has 16 amino acids. Per the germline V gene, CDR1 is KGHSH and CDR2 is LQKENI. CDR3 in DNA: TGTGCCAGCTCACCACCCGGGGGGCGGTTGAACACTGAAGCTTTCTTT. This sequence encodes CASSPPGGRLNTEAFF.

This clone is a singleton in its sample. The gene calls are TRBV28 and TRBJ1-6; maybe TRBD1 (5 bases). Trimming stripped 6 bases from V and 2 bases from J, with 14 bases between. Germline V gene sequence: CDR1 MDHEN, CDR2 SYDVKM. The length of the CDR3 is 16 residues. The CDR3 protein is CASSLAAGPYNSPLHF. CDR3 coding DNA: TGTGCCAGCAGCCTGGCGGCAGGGCCCTATAATTCACCCCTCCACTTT.

The rearrangement links TRBV28 to TRBJ1-6, with 8 bases that match TRBD1. Germline V gene lookup returns CDR1 MDHEN and CDR2 SYDVKM. The CDR3 contains 14 residues. V lost 7 bases and J lost 10; bases outside the gene matches: 9. The CDR3 DNA reads TGTGCCAGCACTTCTGGACAGGGCAGGTCACCCCTCCACTTT. Translation gives CASTSGQGRSPLHF. The complete variable domain, with remaining parts taken from reference TRBV28 and TRBJ1-6, reads DVKVTQSSRYLVKRTGEKVFLECVQDMDHENMFWYRQDPGLGLRLIYFSYDVKMKEKGDIPEGYSVSREKKERFSLILESASTNQTSMYLCASTSGQGRSPLHFGNGTRLTVT.

The rearrangement joins TRBV6-5 to TRBJ1-1, with 10 bases identical to TRBD1. This CDR3 has 13 residues. The V gene's germline CDR1 is MNHEY and CDR2 SVGAGI. V was clipped by 6 bases and J by 6 bases; unmatched bases: 4. The CDR3 sequence: CASSPDRGAEAFF. The CDR3, as DNA: TGTGCCAGCAGCCCGGACAGGGGGGCTGAAGCTTTCTTT.

The V gene is TRBV7-9, the J gene TRBJ2-7; 8 positions match TRBD2. Germline CDR1 SEHNR, CDR2 FQNEAQ (reference sequence). V was pared by 6 bases and J by 0 bases, with 7 bases of the junction left unmatched. CDR3 length: 15 amino acids. In DNA form, the CDR3 reads TGTGCCAGCAGTAGTGGGCGGGAGGTCTCCTACGAGCAGTACTTC. This translates into CASSSGREVSYEQYF.

The chain joins TRBV6-4 to TRBJ1-5, with D perhaps TRBD1 (5 bases). This CDR3 has 14 amino acids. CDR1 is MRHNA, CDR2 SNTAGT, per germline. The V gene lost 4 bases and the J gene lost 7 bases, with 14 bases spanning the gap. The CDR3 spells CASSVEGGGQPQHF. The CDR3, as DNA: TGTGCCAGCAGTGTGGAGGGCGGGGGACAGCCCCAGCATTTT.

The chain carries TRBV9 and TRBJ1-3, with D unresolved. The CDR3 has 14 residues. V was shortened by 3 bases and J by 3 bases, with 10 bases between the two germline ends. The germline V gene has CDR1 SGDLS and CDR2 YYNGEE. Here the CDR3 reads CASSEKHIGNTIYF. Written as DNA, the CDR3 is TGTGCCAGCAGCGAGAAACATATTGGAAACACCATATATTTT.

The chain combines TRBV28 with TRBJ1-1, with D unresolved. CDR1 is MDHEN, CDR2 SYDVKM, per germline. CDR3 length: 13 residues. With 6 bases removed from V and 4 bases from J, the gap between germline ends came to 12 bases. The CDR3 loop reads CASRPGKRTEAFF. The DNA for the CDR3 is TGTGCCAGCAGACCCGGTAAGCGCACTGAAGCTTTCTTT.

This sequence joins TRBV2 and TRBJ2-7; 10 nucleotides line up with TRBD2. Germline assignment: CDR1 SNHLY and CDR2 FYNNEI. The CDR3 runs 15 residues. J was trimmed by 6 bases and V by 6 bases; bases with no gene match: 11. CDR3 region: CASRGALAGFIEQYF. The CDR3 DNA follows: TGTGCCAGCAGGGGGGCACTAGCGGGATTTATCGAGCAGTACTTC.

The chain employs TRBV30 and TRBJ1-5; TRBD1 might be the D (6 bases). The CDR3 spans 13 residues. CDR1 and CDR2 (germline): GTSNPN, SVGIG (reference sequence). V shed 1 base and J shed 2 bases, with 6 bases lying between them. CDR3 residues: CAWSGGRNQPQHF. For the CDR3, the DNA is TGTGCCTGGAGTGGGGGGCGCAATCAGCCCCAGCATTTT.

The genes are TRBV29-1 and TRBJ2-3; D may be TRBD2 (7 bases). Germline assignment: CDR1 SQVTM and CDR2 ANQGSEA. V lost 2 bases and J lost 11, with 11 bases in between. This CDR3 region has 11 residues. The CDR3: CSVERGGVQYF. CDR3 in DNA: TGCAGCGTTGAAAGGGGGGGGGTGCAGTATTTT.

The chain joins TRBV5-1 to TRBJ2-3, with D unclear. The V end lost 2 bases, the J end lost 6 bases, and 4 bases lay between the germline ends. This CDR3 is built from 11 residues. The germline V gene encodes CDR1 SGHRS and CDR2 YFSETQ. The CDR3: CASSLHDTQYF. The CDR3 nucleotides are TGCGCCAGCAGCTTACATGATACGCAGTATTTT.

This rearrangement joins TRBV5-1 to TRBJ1-2; D gene unclear. The V and J ends lost 5 bases and 1 base respectively, with 9 bases between them. Germline V gene sequence: CDR1 SGHRS, CDR2 YFSETQ. This CDR3 is 13 amino acids long. The CDR3 bases are TGCGCCAGCAGTCCAGGAAATAACTATGGCTACACCTTC. It encodes CASSPGNNYGYTF.

The rearrangement links TRBV5-6 to TRBJ1-2; 8 bases are a match to TRBD1. The germline gives CDR1 SGHDT, CDR2 YYEEEE. V was pared by 4 bases and J by 1 base, with 12 bases of the junction left unmatched. This CDR3 has 17 amino acids. The chain's CDR3 is CASSPPTPGQGNYGYTF. As DNA, the CDR3 is TGTGCCAGCAGCCCCCCGACCCCCGGACAGGGTAACTATGGCTACACCTTC.

The V call is TRBV30, the J call TRBJ1-5; 9 bases map to TRBD1. The CDR3 has 13 amino acids. J gave up 5 bases and V 3 bases, and 2 bases lay outside the gene matches. Germline V gene lookup returns CDR1 GTSNPN and CDR2 SVGIG (reference sequence). CDR3 nucleotide sequence: TGTGCCTGGAGGGGACAGGGTTATCAGCCCCAGCATTTT. Protein sequence: CAWRGQGYQPQHF.

The chain combines TRBV2 with TRBJ2-7; TRBD2 aligns across 8 bases. CDR1 SNHLY and CDR2 FYNNEI come from the germline V gene. V gave up 4 bases and J gave up 2 bases; unmatched junction bases: 4. This CDR3 has 14 residues. CDR3 protein: CASSVRAGAYEQYF. The CDR3 DNA sequence: TGTGCCAGCAGTGTTAGAGCGGGAGCCTACGAGCAGTACTTC.

This clone appeared a few times. This chain links TRBV27 with TRBJ1-2; TRBD1 matches 10 bases. Germline assignment: CDR1 MNHEY and CDR2 SMNVEV (reference sequence). The CDR3 spans 16 residues. V lost 4 bases to trimming and J lost 2 bases; unmatched junction nucleotides: 7. CDR3 nucleotide sequence: TGTGCCAGCAGTTCTACCGAGACAGGGGGCAACTATGGCTACACCTTC. Amino acids: CASSSTETGGNYGYTF.

This rearrangement joins TRBV27 to TRBJ2-2, with D perhaps TRBD2 (5 bases). The CDR3 covers 14 residues. The V gene lost 6 bases and the J gene lost 5 bases, with 13 bases spanning the gap. The germline V gene encodes CDR1 MNHEY and CDR2 SMNVEV (reference sequence). CDR3 sequence reads: CASSIIGGTGELFF. In DNA, the CDR3 is TGTGCCAGCAGCATTATAGGCGGGACCGGGGAGCTGTTTTTT.

The V and J genes are TRBV3-1 (or the pseudogene TRBV3-2) and TRBJ1-3; possibly TRBD1 for D (5 bases). CDR3 length: 15 residues. Trimming left V 0 bases short and J 3 bases short, with 9 bases between. Germline values: CDR1 LGHDT, CDR2 YNNKEL (reference sequence). Here the CDR3 reads CASSQDRVVGNTIYF. CDR3 nucleotide sequence: TGTGCCAGCAGCCAAGACAGGGTTGTTGGAAACACCATATATTTT.

The chain is built from TRBV24-1 and TRBJ2-1, with D maybe TRBD1 (6 bases). The ends were cut back, 6 bases at V and 8 bases at J, with 16 bases in the middle. The CDR3 sequence is 14 residues long. Per the germline V gene, CDR1 is KGHDR and CDR2 is SFDVKD. The CDR3 DNA sequence: TGTGCCACCAGTACCCGGACAGACCCCCATGAGCAGTTCTTC. This sequence encodes CATSTRTDPHEQFF.

The rearrangement links TRBV9 to TRBJ2-7; possibly TRBD1 for D (6 bases). V was trimmed by 0 bases and J by 0 bases, leaving 10 bases between them. Germline V CDR1 and CDR2: SGDLS, YYNGEE. The CDR3 length is 15 residues. For the CDR3, the DNA is TGTGCCAGCAGCGTAGGAGGGGGTCTCTCCTACGAGCAGTACTTC. Encoded protein: CASSVGGGLSYEQYF.

This clone was found once. The chain has TRBV6-1 and TRBJ2-7, with 9 bases matching TRBD2. The germline gives CDR1 MNHNS, CDR2 SASEGT. Unmatched junction bases numbered 1, after V lost 2 bases and J lost 2 bases. This CDR3 comprises 14 residues. This chain's CDR3 is CASSELAGTYEQYF. In DNA, the CDR3 is TGTGCCAGCAGTGAACTAGCGGGAACCTACGAGCAGTACTTC.

The chain employs TRBV30 and TRBJ1-1; TRBD1 aligns across 8 bases. This CDR3 has 13 residues. Germline CDR1 is GTSNPN and CDR2 is SVGIG (reference sequence). The J segment lost 5 bases and the V segment lost 5 bases, leaving 7 bases of the junction unmatched. The CDR3: CAWGLDRVTEAFF. In DNA, the CDR3 is TGTGCCTGGGGTTTGGACAGGGTGACTGAAGCTTTCTTT.

The chain recombines TRBV7-2 with TRBJ1-1; D unclear. Germline loops: CDR1 SGHTA, CDR2 FQGNSA. V was pared by 7 bases and J by 4 bases, with 16 bases between. This CDR3 has 14 residues. CDR3 DNA: TGTGCCAGCACCCGGGAGGAAAGGTCCACTGAAGCTTTCTTT. Translated, it gives CASTREERSTEAFF.